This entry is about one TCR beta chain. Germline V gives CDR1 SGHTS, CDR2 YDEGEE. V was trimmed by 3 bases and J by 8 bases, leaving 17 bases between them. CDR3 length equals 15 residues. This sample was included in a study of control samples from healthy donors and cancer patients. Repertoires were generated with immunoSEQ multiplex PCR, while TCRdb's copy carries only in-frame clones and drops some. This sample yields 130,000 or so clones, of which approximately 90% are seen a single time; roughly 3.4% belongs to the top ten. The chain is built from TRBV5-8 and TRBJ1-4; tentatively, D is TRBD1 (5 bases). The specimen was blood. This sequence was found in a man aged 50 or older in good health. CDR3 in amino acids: CASSSYQGYREKLFF. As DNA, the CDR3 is TGTGCCAGCAGCTCCTATCAGGGATATCGAGAAAAACTGTTTTTT.